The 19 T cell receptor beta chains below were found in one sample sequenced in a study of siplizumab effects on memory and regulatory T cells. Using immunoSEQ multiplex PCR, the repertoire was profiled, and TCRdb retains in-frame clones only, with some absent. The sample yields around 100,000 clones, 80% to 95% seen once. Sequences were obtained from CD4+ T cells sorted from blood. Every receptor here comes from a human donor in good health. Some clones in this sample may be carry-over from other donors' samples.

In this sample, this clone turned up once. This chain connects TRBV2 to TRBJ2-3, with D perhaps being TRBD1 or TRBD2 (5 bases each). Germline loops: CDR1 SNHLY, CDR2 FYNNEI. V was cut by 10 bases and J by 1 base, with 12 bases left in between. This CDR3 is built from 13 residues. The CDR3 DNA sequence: TGTGCCACTGCCCGGGACCGCACAGATACGCAGTATTTT. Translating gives CATARDRTDTQYF.

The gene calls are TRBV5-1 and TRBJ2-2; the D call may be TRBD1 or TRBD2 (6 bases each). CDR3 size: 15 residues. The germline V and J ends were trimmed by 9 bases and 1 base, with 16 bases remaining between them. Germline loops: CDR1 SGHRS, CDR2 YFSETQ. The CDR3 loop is CATSQGGGNTGELFF. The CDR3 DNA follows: TGCGCCACCTCCCAAGGGGGAGGGAACACCGGGGAGCTGTTTTTT.

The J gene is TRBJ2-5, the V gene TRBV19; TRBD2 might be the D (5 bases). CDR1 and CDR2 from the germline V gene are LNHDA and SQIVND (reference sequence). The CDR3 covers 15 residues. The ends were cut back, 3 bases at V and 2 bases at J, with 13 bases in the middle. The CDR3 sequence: CASSMRGYLQETQYF. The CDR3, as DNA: TGTGCCAGTAGTATGCGCGGGTACCTTCAAGAGACCCAGTACTTC.

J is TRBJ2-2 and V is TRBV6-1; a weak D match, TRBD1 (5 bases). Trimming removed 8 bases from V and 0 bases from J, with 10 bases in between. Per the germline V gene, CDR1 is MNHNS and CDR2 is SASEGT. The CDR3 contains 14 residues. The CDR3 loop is CASRETANTGELFF. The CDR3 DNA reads TGTGCCAGCCGAGAGACAGCGAACACCGGGGAGCTGTTTTTT.

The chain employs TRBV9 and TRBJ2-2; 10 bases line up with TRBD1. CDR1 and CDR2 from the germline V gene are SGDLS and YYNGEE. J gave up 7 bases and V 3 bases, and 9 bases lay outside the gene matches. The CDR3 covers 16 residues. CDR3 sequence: CASSEQGQGDYGELFF. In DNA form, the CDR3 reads TGTGCCAGCAGCGAACAAGGACAGGGGGATTACGGGGAGCTGTTTTTT. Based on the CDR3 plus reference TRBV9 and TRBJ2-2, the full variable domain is DSGVTQTPKHLITATGQRVTLRCSPRSGDLSVYWYQQSLDQGLQFLIQYYNGEERAKGNILERFSAQQFPDLHSELNLSSLELGDSALYFCASSEQGQGDYGELFFGEGSRLTVL.

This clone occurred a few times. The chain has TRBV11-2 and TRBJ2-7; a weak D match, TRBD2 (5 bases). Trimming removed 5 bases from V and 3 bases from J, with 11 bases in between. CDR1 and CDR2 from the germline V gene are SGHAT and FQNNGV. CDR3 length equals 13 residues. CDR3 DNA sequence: TGTGCCAGCAGCCCCCTACGGGGCTACGAGCAGTACTTC. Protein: CASSPLRGYEQYF. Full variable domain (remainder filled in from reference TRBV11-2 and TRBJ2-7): EAGVAQSPRYKIIEKRQSVAFWCNPISGHATLYWYQQILGQGPKLLIQFQNNGVVDDSQLPKDRFSAERLKGVDSTLKIQPAKLEDSAVYLCASSPLRGYEQYFGPGTRLTVT.

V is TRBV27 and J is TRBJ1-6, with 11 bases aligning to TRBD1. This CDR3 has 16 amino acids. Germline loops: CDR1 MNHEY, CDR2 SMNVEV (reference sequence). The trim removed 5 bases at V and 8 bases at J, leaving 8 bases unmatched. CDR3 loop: CASSPRTGGDDSPLHF. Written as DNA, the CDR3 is TGTGCCAGCAGTCCTAGGACAGGGGGCGACGATTCACCCCTCCACTTT.

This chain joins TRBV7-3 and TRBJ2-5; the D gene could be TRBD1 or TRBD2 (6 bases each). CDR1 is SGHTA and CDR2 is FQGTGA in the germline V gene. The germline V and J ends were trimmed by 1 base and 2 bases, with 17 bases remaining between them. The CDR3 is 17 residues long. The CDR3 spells CASSLNGGHSVQETQYF. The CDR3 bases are TGTGCCAGCAGCTTAAATGGGGGGCATTCGGTACAAGAGACCCAGTACTTC. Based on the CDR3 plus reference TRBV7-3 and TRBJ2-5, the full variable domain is GAGVSQTPSNKVTEKGKYVELRCDPISGHTALYWYRQSLGQGPEFLIYFQGTGAADDSGLPNDRFFAVRPEGSVSTLKIQRTERGDSAVYLCASSLNGGHSVQETQYFGPGTRLLVL.

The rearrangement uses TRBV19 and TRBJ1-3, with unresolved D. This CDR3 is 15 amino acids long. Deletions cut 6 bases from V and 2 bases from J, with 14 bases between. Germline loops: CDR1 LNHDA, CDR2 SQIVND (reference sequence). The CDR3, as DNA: TGTGCCAGTAGGCAATCCATGGAGCCTGGAAACACCATATATTTT. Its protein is CASRQSMEPGNTIYF.

CDR3 in amino acids: CASSRGAEETQYF. The CDR3 DNA reads as TGTGCCAGCAGCCGGGGGGCGGAAGAGACCCAGTACTTC. This sequence joins TRBV5-4 and TRBJ2-5; maybe TRBD2 (7 bases). The CDR3 sequence is 13 residues long. CDR1 and CDR2 (germline): SGHNT, YYREEE (reference sequence). Trimming left V 4 bases short and J 3 bases short, with 10 bases between.

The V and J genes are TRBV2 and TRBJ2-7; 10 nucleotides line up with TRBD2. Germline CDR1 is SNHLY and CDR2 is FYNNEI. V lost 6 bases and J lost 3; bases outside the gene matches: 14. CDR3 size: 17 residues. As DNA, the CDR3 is TGTGCCAGCAGCGCCACTAGCGGGAATTCGCCGAGCTACGAGCAGTACTTC. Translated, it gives CASSATSGNSPSYEQYF.

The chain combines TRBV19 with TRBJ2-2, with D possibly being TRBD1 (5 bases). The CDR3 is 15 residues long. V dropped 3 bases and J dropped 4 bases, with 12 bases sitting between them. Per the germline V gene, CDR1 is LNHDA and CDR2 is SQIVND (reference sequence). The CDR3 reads CASSIPGMGTGELFF. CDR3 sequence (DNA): TGTGCCAGTAGTATCCCAGGGATGGGCACCGGGGAGCTGTTTTTT.

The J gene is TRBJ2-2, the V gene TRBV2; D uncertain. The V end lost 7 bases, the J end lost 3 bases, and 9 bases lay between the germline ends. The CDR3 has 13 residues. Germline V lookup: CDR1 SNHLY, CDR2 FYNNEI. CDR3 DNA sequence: TGTGCCAGCAAAACAGACCACACCGGGGAGCTGTTTTTT. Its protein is CASKTDHTGELFF.

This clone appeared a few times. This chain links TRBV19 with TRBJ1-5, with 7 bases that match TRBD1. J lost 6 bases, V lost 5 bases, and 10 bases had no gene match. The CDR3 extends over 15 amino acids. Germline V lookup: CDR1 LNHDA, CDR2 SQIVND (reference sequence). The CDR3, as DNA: TGTGCCAGTAGTGGACAGGACCTAGGGGGTCAGCCCCAGCATTTT. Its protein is CASSGQDLGGQPQHF.

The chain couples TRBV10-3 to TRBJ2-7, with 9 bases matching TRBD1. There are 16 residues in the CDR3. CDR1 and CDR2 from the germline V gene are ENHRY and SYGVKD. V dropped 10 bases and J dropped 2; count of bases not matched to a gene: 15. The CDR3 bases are TGTGCCACCCATAATTCCCCGGGACAGGGTCCCTACGAGCAGTACTTC. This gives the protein CATHNSPGQGPYEQYF.

This CDR3 is CASTMAGGQRDNEQFF. The CDR3, as DNA: TGTGCCAGCACCATGGCCGGGGGGCAAAGAGACAATGAGCAGTTCTTC. The chain recombines TRBV28 with TRBJ2-1; D perhaps matches TRBD2 (7 bases). The ends were cut back, 7 bases at V and 5 bases at J, with 21 bases in the middle. The germline CDR1 and CDR2 sequences are MDHEN and SYDVKM. This CDR3 comprises 16 residues.

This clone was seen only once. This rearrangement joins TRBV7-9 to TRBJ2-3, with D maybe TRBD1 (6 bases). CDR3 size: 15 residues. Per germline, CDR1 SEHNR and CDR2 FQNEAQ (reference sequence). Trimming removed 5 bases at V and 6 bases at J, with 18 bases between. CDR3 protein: CASSRTVMLSDTQYF. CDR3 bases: TGTGCCAGCAGCCGGACAGTTATGCTCTCCGATACGCAGTATTTT.

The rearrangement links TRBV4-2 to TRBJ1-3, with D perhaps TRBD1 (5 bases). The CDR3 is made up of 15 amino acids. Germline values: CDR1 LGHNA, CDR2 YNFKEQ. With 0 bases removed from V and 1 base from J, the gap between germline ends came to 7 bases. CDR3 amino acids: CASSQDWGSGNTIYF. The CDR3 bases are TGTGCCAGCAGCCAAGACTGGGGGTCTGGAAACACCATATATTTT.

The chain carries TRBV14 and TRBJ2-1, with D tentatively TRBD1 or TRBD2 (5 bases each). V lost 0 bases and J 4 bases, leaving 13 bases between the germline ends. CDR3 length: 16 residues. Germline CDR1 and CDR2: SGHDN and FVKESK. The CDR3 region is CASSQEGRLYYNEQFF. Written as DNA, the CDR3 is TGTGCCAGCAGCCAAGAGGGACGTCTTTATTACAATGAGCAGTTCTTC.